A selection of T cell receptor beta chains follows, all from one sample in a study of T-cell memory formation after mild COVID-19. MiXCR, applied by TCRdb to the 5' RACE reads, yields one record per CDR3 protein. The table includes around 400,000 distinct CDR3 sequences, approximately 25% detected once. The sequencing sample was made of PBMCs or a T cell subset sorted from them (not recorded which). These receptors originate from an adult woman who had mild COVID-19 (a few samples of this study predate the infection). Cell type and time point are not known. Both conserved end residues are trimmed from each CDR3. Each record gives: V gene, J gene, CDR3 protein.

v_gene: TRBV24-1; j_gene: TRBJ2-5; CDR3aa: ATSDYRGPKETQY
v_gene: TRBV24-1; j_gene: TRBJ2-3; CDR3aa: ATSDPTRDGDPTQY
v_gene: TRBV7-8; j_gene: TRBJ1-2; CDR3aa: ASSLVQGAEGYT
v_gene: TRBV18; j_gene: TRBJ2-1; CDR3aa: ASSPIRYNEQF
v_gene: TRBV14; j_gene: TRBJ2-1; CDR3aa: ASSLLPGQPYNEQF
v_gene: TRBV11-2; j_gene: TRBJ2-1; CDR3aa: ASSFRDSTEEQF
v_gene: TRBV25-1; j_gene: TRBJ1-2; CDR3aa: ASSGWDTLWYGYT
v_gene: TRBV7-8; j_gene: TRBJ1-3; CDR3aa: ASSFVGGNTIY
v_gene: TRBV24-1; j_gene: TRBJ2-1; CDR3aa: ATSDSGQLNEQF
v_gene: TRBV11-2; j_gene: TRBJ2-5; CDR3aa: ASSPGGRGLGETQY
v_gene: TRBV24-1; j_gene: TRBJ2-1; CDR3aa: ATSDQGFNEQF
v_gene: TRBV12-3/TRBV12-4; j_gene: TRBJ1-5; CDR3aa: ASSLRDLRSNQPQH
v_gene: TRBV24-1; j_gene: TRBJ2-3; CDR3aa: ATSEAHGSPTDTQY
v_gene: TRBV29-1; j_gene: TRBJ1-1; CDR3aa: SVDLMNTEAF
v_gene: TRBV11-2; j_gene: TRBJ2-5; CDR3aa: ASSLTGPFQETQY
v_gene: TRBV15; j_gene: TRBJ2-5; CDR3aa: ATSRGETQY